This T cell receptor beta chain is from a study of a mutant IDH1 vaccine in newly diagnosed glioma. Here immunoSEQ multiplex PCR was the method, and the copy in TCRdb shows in-frame clones only, minus some. Of 70,000 or so clones in the sample, 65% to 85% were seen once. This CDR3 has 15 residues. CDR1 is SGHRS, CDR2 YFSETQ, per germline. V lost 0 bases and J 3 bases, leaving 7 bases between the germline ends. Time point in this sample: baseline, week 1 (first vaccination visit). Treatment given: pre-vaccination baseline after standard-of-care therapy. The receptor was isolated from a woman under 30 with glioma. Some clones in this sample may be carry-over from other donors' samples. The material was peripheral blood mononuclear cells (PBMCs), obtained from a glioma patient treated with radiotherapy, temozolomide or both. The rearrangement uses TRBV5-1 and TRBJ2-6, with D unclear. The chain's CDR3 is CASSLAVFGANVLTF. CDR3 bases: TGCGCCAGCAGCTTGGCGGTCTTTGGGGCCAACGTCCTGACTTTC.